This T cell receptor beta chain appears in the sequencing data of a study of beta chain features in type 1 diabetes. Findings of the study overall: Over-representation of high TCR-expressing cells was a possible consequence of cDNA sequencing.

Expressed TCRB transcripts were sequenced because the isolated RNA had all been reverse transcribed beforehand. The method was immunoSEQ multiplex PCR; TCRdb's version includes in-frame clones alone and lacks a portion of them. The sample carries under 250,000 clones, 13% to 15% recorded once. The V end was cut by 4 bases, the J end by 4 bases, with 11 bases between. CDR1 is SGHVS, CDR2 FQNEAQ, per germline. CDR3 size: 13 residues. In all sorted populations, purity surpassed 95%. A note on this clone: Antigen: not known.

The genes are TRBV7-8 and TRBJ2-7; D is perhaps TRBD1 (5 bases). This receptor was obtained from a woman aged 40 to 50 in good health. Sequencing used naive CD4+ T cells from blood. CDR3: CASSSGSRYEQYF. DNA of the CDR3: TGTGCCAGCAGCTCAGGGTCTCGGTACGAGCAGTACTTC.